Each of the 25 T cell receptor beta chains below was sequenced from the same sample in a study of liver allograft versus peripheral blood T cells. Study summary: The authors compared T cell receptor repertoires in transplanted livers with those in the peripheral blood of recipients.

TCRdb fed the reads into MiXCR, producing one record per CDR3 protein. Of 15,000 or so distinct CDR3 sequences in the sample, around 23% were seen once. The receptors were gathered from a human patient who had a liver transplant. Part of the T cells may come from the graft donor.

In this sample, this clonotype turned up a few times. The rearrangement uses TRBV9 and TRBJ2-1, with 7 bases aligning to TRBD1. The J segment lost 5 bases and the V segment lost 0 bases, leaving 2 bases of the junction unmatched. The CDR3 has 14 residues. Looked up from germline, CDR1 is SGDLS and CDR2 is YYNGEE. CDR3 in DNA: TGTGCCAGCAGCGTAGTGGGACAGAACAATGAGCAGTTCTTC. Translation: CASSVVGQNNEQFF. Full variable domain (outside the CDR3, taken from reference TRBV9 and TRBJ2-1): DSGVTQTPKHLITATGQRVTLRCSPRSGDLSVYWYQQSLDQGLQFLIQYYNGEERAKGNILERFSAQQFPDLHSELNLSSLELGDSALYFCASSVVGQNNEQFFGPGTRLTVL.

By share of the sample, this clonotype is medium-sized (0.01 to 0.1%). The chain has TRBV19 and TRBJ2-5; TRBD1 might be the D (5 bases). V was shortened by 3 bases and J by 5 bases, with 16 bases between the two germline ends. The CDR3 covers 15 residues. The germline CDR1 and CDR2 sequences are LNHDA and SQIVND (reference sequence). The CDR3 bases are TGTGCCAGTAGTATGGATCAGGGTATGCTGGAGACCCAGTACTTC. Its protein is CASSMDQGMLETQYF. Supplemented by reference TRBV19 and TRBJ2-5, the full variable domain reads DGGITQSPKYLFRKEGQNVTLSCEQNLNHDAMYWYRQDPGQGLRLIYYSQIVNDFQKGDIAEGYSVSREKKESFPLTVTSAQKNPTAFYLCASSMDQGMLETQYFGPGTRLLVL.

This clonotype has at least ten counts. The chain is built from TRBV27 and TRBJ2-7; 9 nucleotides line up with TRBD2. The CDR3 loop spans 16 amino acids. With 5 bases clipped from V and 0 bases from J, the junction kept 8 bases outside the gene matches. The germline CDR1 and CDR2 sequences are MNHEY and SMNVEV (reference sequence). CDR3 residues: CASSDSGSKYSYEQYF. The CDR3 DNA sequence: TGTGCCAGCAGTGATAGCGGGAGTAAATACTCCTACGAGCAGTACTTC.

This chain links TRBV18 with TRBJ2-6, with TRBD1 matching 7 bases. J was trimmed by 2 bases and V by 1 base; bases with no gene match: 5. CDR3 length: 17 amino acids. CDR1 KGHSH and CDR2 LQKENI come from the germline V gene. The CDR3 spells CASSPQSTGAGANVLTF. The CDR3 DNA reads TGTGCCAGCTCACCACAGTCCACAGGGGCTGGGGCCAACGTCCTGACTTTC.

The J gene is TRBJ2-7, the V gene TRBV6-1; 7 nucleotides agree with TRBD1. V lost 10 bases and J lost 0; bases outside the gene matches: 3. This CDR3 is 12 amino acids long. CDR1 is MNHNS and CDR2 is SASEGT in the germline V gene. This chain's CDR3 is CAMGQFSYEQYF. The CDR3 nucleotides read TGTGCCATGGGACAGTTCTCCTACGAGCAGTACTTC.

Only a few counts were recorded for this clonotype. The V and J genes are TRBV12-5 and TRBJ2-2; the D is unclear. This CDR3 comprises 18 residues. Trimming cost V 2 bases and J 3 bases, with 19 bases left between them. The V gene's germline CDR1 is LGHNT and CDR2 FRNRAP. CDR3 sequence reads: CASGLLKSWDYDTGELFF. The CDR3 nucleotides read TGTGCTAGTGGTTTGCTTAAAAGTTGGGATTACGACACCGGGGAGCTGTTTTTT.

V usage is TRBV7-9 and J usage is TRBJ1-1; perhaps TRBD1 as D (5 bases). CDR3 size: 15 residues. CDR1 and CDR2 (germline): SEHNR, FQNEAQ (reference sequence). Trimming shortened V by 7 bases and J by 4 bases, and 19 bases separated the two germline ends. As DNA, the CDR3 is TGTGCCAGCACCCTATCGGGACCCCGAGGCACTGAAGCTTTCTTT. Translation gives CASTLSGPRGTEAFF.

This clonotype was observed at least ten times. The chain recombines TRBV10-3 with TRBJ2-2; tentatively, D is TRBD2 (6 bases). The V and J ends lost 4 bases and 7 bases respectively, with 19 bases between them. Germline loops: CDR1 ENHRY, CDR2 SYGVKD. This CDR3 has 16 residues. In DNA form, the CDR3 reads TGTGCCATCAGTGTGGGTATCGGGGGTGGCGACGGGGAGCTGTTTTTT. Encoded protein: CAISVGIGGGDGELFF.

This clonotype has only a few counts. The gene calls are TRBV7-3 and TRBJ2-1; D may be TRBD2 (5 bases). The CDR3 loop spans 15 amino acids. Trimming cost V 5 bases and J 0 bases, with 11 bases left between them. The germline gives CDR1 SGHTA, CDR2 FQGTGA. The CDR3 coding sequence is TGTGCCAGCAGCGTCGGGGTTAGCTCCTACAATGAGCAGTTCTTC. Translation: CASSVGVSSYNEQFF.

Concerning this clonotype: This likely came from a read error, as a far larger clone is one base away. Lacking the conserved final phenylalanine or tryptophan, this CDR3 likely reflects a read error. The chain links TRBV27 to TRBJ1-1, with 8 bases lining up with TRBD1. The germline gives CDR1 MNHEY, CDR2 SMNVEV (reference sequence). Losses at the gene ends were 7 bases for V and 3 bases for J; bases not matched to a gene: 4. The CDR3 is 13 amino acids. The CDR3 coding sequence is TGTGCCAGCACTGGGGACAGGTACACTGAAGCTTTCCTT. Protein product: CASTGDRYTEAFL.

This clonotype was seen many times. The chain recombines TRBV13 with TRBJ2-5; D might be TRBD1 or TRBD2, each matching 5 bases. Trimming took off 5 bases at V and 5 bases at J, with 15 bases between the two ends. The CDR3 consists of 14 residues. CDR1 is PRHDT, CDR2 FYEKMQ, per germline (reference sequence). The CDR3 DNA sequence: TGTGCCAGCAGCCGCAGGACTCACAGGGAGACCCAGTACTTC. Protein product: CASSRRTHRETQYF.

The chain uses TRBV28 and TRBJ2-7; weak D call: TRBD1 (6 bases). With 7 bases removed from V and 2 bases from J, the gap between germline ends came to 21 bases. The CDR3 has 16 amino acids. The germline CDR1 and CDR2 sequences are MDHEN and SYDVKM. The CDR3 loop reads CASKALGAGDTYEQYF. The CDR3 DNA reads as TGTGCCAGCAAAGCGCTTGGGGCAGGGGATACCTACGAGCAGTACTTC.

The chain links TRBV27 to TRBJ2-1; D may match TRBD1 or TRBD2 (5 bases each). Per germline, CDR1 MNHEY and CDR2 SMNVEV (reference sequence). V was shortened by 3 bases and J by 8 bases, with 11 bases between the two germline ends. The CDR3 has 13 residues. The DNA for the CDR3 is TGTGCCAGCAGTTTCTTGGGGCGGGATGAGCAGTTCTTC. Amino acid sequence: CASSFLGRDEQFF.

The chain employs TRBV20-1 and TRBJ1-1; unclear D gene. The CDR3 is made up of 13 amino acids. The germline V and J ends were trimmed by 3 bases and 7 bases, with 15 bases remaining between them. The germline V gene encodes CDR1 DFQATT and CDR2 SNEGSKA (reference sequence). This chain's CDR3 is CSARGLPGGEAFF. DNA of the CDR3: TGCAGTGCTAGGGGCCTCCCAGGTGGTGAAGCTTTCTTT.

The table lists this clonotype with a few counts. This rearrangement joins TRBV19 to TRBJ1-2; tentative D call: TRBD1 (5 bases). The CDR3 is 14 amino acids. The V and J ends lost 6 bases and 6 bases respectively, with 17 bases between them. Germline V gene sequence: CDR1 LNHDA, CDR2 SQIVND (reference sequence). CDR3 amino acids: CASSTVWAGHGYTF. For the CDR3, the DNA is TGTGCCAGTAGCACAGTCTGGGCAGGGCATGGCTACACCTTC.

This clonotype is labeled medium-sized. The gene calls are TRBV6-2 or TRBV6-3 and TRBJ2-5; D perhaps matches TRBD1 (7 bases). This CDR3 contains 14 residues. Germline values: CDR1 MNHEY, CDR2 SVGEGT. V dropped 5 bases and J dropped 7 bases, with 17 bases sitting between them. In DNA form, the CDR3 reads TGTGCCAGCAGTGAATCAGGGGGGAAGGGGACCCAGTACTTC. Translation: CASSESGGKGTQYF.

This clonotype was seen repeatedly, ten times or more. This chain links TRBV9 with TRBJ2-7; no clear D gene. CDR3 length: 16 residues. The germline V and J ends were trimmed by 4 bases and 4 bases, with 21 bases remaining between them. The germline V gene has CDR1 SGDLS and CDR2 YYNGEE. Here the CDR3 reads CASSSSSDSLWYEQYF. In DNA form, the CDR3 reads TGTGCCAGCAGCTCGAGTTCCGACTCGCTCTGGTACGAGCAGTACTTC.

CDR3 amino acids: CASSVVGTGELFF. CDR3 nucleotides: TGTGCCAGCAGCGTAGTGGGCACCGGGGAGCTGTTTTTT. The genes are TRBV9 and TRBJ2-2; D is unresolved. The CDR3 is 13 residues long. Germline values: CDR1 SGDLS, CDR2 YYNGEE. Trimming pared 0 bases from V and 4 bases from J, leaving 4 bases between.

This clonotype was seen ten or more times. Its ends do not fully match the called genes, so a read error is possible. This rearrangement joins TRBV6-6 to TRBJ1-2; D perhaps matches TRBD1 (6 bases). The CDR3 runs 12 residues. CDR1 and CDR2 from the germline V gene are MNHNY and SVGAGI (reference sequence). The CDR3 DNA follows: TGTGCCAGCAGACCCCCACAGGGAGGCGATGCCTTC. Protein: CASRPPQGGDAF.

This clonotype is medium-sized. The rearrangement uses TRBV29-1 and TRBJ2-5, with D possibly matching TRBD1 (6 bases). The germline CDR1 and CDR2 sequences are SQVTM and ANQGSEA. The V and J ends lost 3 bases and 1 base respectively, with 9 bases between them. This CDR3 is built from 13 residues. In DNA form, the CDR3 reads TGCAGCGTTGACAGGGGTGTCCAAGAGACCCAGTACTTC. As protein: CSVDRGVQETQYF.

V usage is TRBV5-5 and J usage is TRBJ2-3; 9 bases are shared with TRBD2. This CDR3 has 17 residues. Germline CDR1 is SGHKS and CDR2 is YYEKEE (reference sequence). The V gene end was trimmed by 2 bases and the J gene end by 5 bases; junction bases not matched to a gene: 12. CDR3 bases: TGTGCCAGCAGCTTCCTGGCGGGGGGGCAAGTGGTAGATACGCAGTATTTT. Encoded protein: CASSFLAGGQVVDTQYF. The whole variable domain, remainder taken from reference TRBV5-5 and TRBJ2-3, is DAGVTQSPTHLIKTRGQQVTLRCSPISGHKSVSWYQQVLGQGPQFIFQYYEKEERGRGNFPDRFSARQFPNYSSELNVNALLLGDSALYLCASSFLAGGQVVDTQYFGPGTRLTVL.

This clonotype showed up just a few times. The chain joins TRBV6-1 to TRBJ2-3, with D possibly TRBD1 on 6 matching bases. Trimming took off 6 bases at V and 3 bases at J, with 10 bases between the two ends. In germline, CDR1 is MNHNS, CDR2 SASEGT. The CDR3 totals 13 residues. The DNA of the CDR3 is TGTGCCAGCAGGACAGGTCGGACAGATACGCAGTATTTT. Translating it yields CASRTGRTDTQYF.

This rearrangement joins TRBV5-6 to TRBJ2-5; 10 positions agree with TRBD2. CDR3 size: 17 residues. The J segment lost 2 bases and the V segment lost 3 bases, leaving 10 bases of the junction unmatched. CDR1 and CDR2 from the germline V gene are SGHDT and YYEEEE. The CDR3 region has the DNA TGTGCCAGCAGCTCGAGGGCTAGCGGGGGAATGCAAGAGACCCAGTACTTC. It is translated as CASSSRASGGMQETQYF.

The CDR3 sequence is CSAYPGQVNQPQHF. The CDR3 nucleotides are TGCAGTGCTTATCCCGGACAGGTCAATCAGCCCCAGCATTTT. This sequence joins TRBV20-1 and TRBJ1-5, with TRBD1 matching 7 bases. CDR3 size: 14 residues. CDR1 DFQATT and CDR2 SNEGSKA come from the germline V gene (reference sequence). With 5 bases clipped from V and 3 bases from J, the junction kept 7 bases outside the gene matches.

In regard to this clonotype: As the CDR3 is not closed by the conserved phenylalanine or tryptophan, this likely results from a read error. The J gene is TRBJ1-4, the V gene TRBV7-2, with D tentatively TRBD1 (5 bases). CDR1 is SGHTA and CDR2 is FQGNSA in the germline V gene. V lost 6 bases and J 0 bases, leaving 14 bases between the germline ends. The CDR3 has 16 amino acids. The CDR3 sequence: CASRGGRDATNEKLFL. CDR3 nucleotide sequence: TGTGCCAGCAGGGGGGGGAGGGACGCAACTAATGAAAAACTGTTTCTT.